These T cell receptor beta chains were read from a single sample in a study of shared clonotypes between healthy human individuals. The protocol was immunoSEQ multiplex PCR, while the TCRdb copy is restricted to in-frame clones and leaves out a portion. This table holds about 700,000 clones, just over 90% found once. Sequencing was done on a sample of naive CD8+ T cells sorted from blood. The receptors derive from a man younger than 45 in good health. Both conserved end residues are part of each CDR3. A D gene is named only where the DNA matches it firmly. A clone size is listed for some rows: how often the clone was seen (once, few, many), or a class if it is expanded.

d_call j_call clone_size cdr3_length v_call cdr3_nt cdr3_aa
- TRBJ2-7 - 12 TRBV19 TGTGCCAGTAGTCCAGGGAGCTACGAGCAGTACTTC CASSPGSYEQYF
- TRBJ2-7 - 16 TRBV21-1 TGTGCCAGCAGCAAAGAGTTACAGGAAAGCTCCTACGAGCAGTACTTC CASSKELQESSYEQYF
- TRBJ2-7 - 12 TRBV10-2 TGCGCCAGCACTCCTTCCTCCGGCGAGCAGTACTTC CASTPSSGEQYF
- TRBJ1-5 few 13 TRBV10-1 TGCGCCAGCAGTGCGGCAGGGGACCTGCCCCAGCATTTT CASSAAGDLPQHF
TRBD1 TRBJ1-5 once 15 TRBV27 TGTGCCAGCAGTTTGGGAGGGACAGACAATCAGCCCCAGCATTTT CASSLGGTDNQPQHF
TRBD2 TRBJ2-3 - 15 TRBV9 TGTGCCAGCAGCGTAACTAGCGGCAGCACAGATACGCAGTATTTT CASSVTSGSTDTQYF
- TRBJ2-1 - 17 TRBV7-9 TGTGCCAGCAGGTTCGGTTGGGGGGACCGAGACCTGGATGAGCAGTTCTTC CASRFGWGDRDLDEQFF
- TRBJ1-1 - 16 TRBV18 TGTGCCAGCTCACCGGCCGGGGGAGATTATAACACTGAAGCTTTCTTT CASSPAGGDYNTEAFF
TRBD2 TRBJ2-1 - 17 TRBV27 TGTGCCAGCAGTTTGCTTAGCGGGAGGTCGACCTACAATGAGCAGTTCTTC CASSLLSGRSTYNEQFF
- TRBJ2-3 - 17 TRBV5-4 TGTGCCAGCAGCTTGGCTGCGGTACGGCCTAGCACAGATACGCAGTATTTT CASSLAAVRPSTDTQYF
- TRBJ1-1 - 13 TRBV2 TGTGCCGGATTCAAACAGGTGAACACTGAAGCTTTCTTT CAGFKQVNTEAFF
TRBD1 TRBJ2-7 - 14 TRBV11-2 TGTGCCAGCAGCCCGACAGGGGGTTCCTACGAGCAGTACTTC CASSPTGGSYEQYF
- TRBJ2-3 - 16 TRBV21-1 TGTGCCAGCAGCTCAAAGAAGCGGGAGGGGATAGATACGCAGTATTTT CASSSKKREGIDTQYF
- TRBJ2-3 - 16 TRBV5-1 TGCGCCAGCAGCTTGGAAGATCGGGACGGCCTAGATACGCAGTATTTT CASSLEDRDGLDTQYF
TRBD2 TRBJ2-3 - 18 TRBV9 TGTGCCAGCAATCAGCGCCCGGGGGGGGCCCGGACCACAGATACGCAGTATTTT CASNQRPGGARTTDTQYF
- TRBJ2-1 - 15 TRBV4-3 TGCGCCAGCAGCCAAACGACAAGTCGGTACAATGAGCAGTTCTTC CASSQTTSRYNEQFF
- TRBJ1-1 few 13 TRBV29-1 TGCAGCGTTGAAGGGACGGGTGACACTGAAGCTTTCTTT CSVEGTGDTEAFF
- TRBJ1-2 - 16 TRBV4-3 TGCGCCAGCAGCCAAGACCCAAGGGTCCCCAACTATGGCTACACCTTC CASSQDPRVPNYGYTF
- TRBJ2-7 - 12 TRBV29-1 TGCAGCGTTGTCGGGACTGATTACGAGCAGTACTTC CSVVGTDYEQYF
- TRBJ1-3 - 17 TRBV30 TGTGCCTGGCGTACGATAGCGGGGGGCACGGATGGAAACACCATATATTTT CAWRTIAGGTDGNTIYF
- TRBJ2-1 - 12 TRBV13 TGTGCCAGCAGCCCGGTGGTAGCGGCGGGGTTCTTC CASSPVVAAGFF
- TRBJ1-1 - 13 TRBV5-6 TGTGCCAGCAGCATGAAGGGAGGCACTGAAGCTTTCTTT CASSMKGGTEAFF
- TRBJ2-5 - 13 TRBV19 TGTGCCAGTAGTATCAGGGTCAGTGAGACCCAGTACTTC CASSIRVSETQYF
- TRBJ2-7 - 13 TRBV29-1 TGCAGCGTTGTGCAGGGAAGCTCCTACGAGCAGTACTTC CSVVQGSSYEQYF
- TRBJ2-7 - 14 TRBV27 TGTGCCAGCAGTTTCTCCGGGGCCAACTACGAGCAGTACTTC CASSFSGANYEQYF
- TRBJ2-3 - 15 TRBV7-6 TGTGCCAGCAGCTTAGGTGGCTCTCCCACAGATACGCAGTATTTT CASSLGGSPTDTQYF
TRBD1 TRBJ2-1 - 15 TRBV15 TGTGCCACTGCCGGCGCAGGGGGCATTTACAATGAGCAGTTCTTC CATAGAGGIYNEQFF
TRBD1 TRBJ1-1 - 15 TRBV11-2 TGTGCCAGCAGCTTAGATCCGACAGGGGGAACTGAAGCTTTCTTT CASSLDPTGGTEAFF
- TRBJ2-5 - 16 TRBV2 TGTGCCAGCAGTGAAGCTGAGGGGGGGCACCAAGAGACCCAGTACTTC CASSEAEGGHQETQYF
TRBD2 TRBJ2-7 - 14 TRBV7-6 TGTGCCAGCAGTTCCGTAGCGGGAGGGCACGAGCAGTACTTC CASSSVAGGHEQYF
TRBD1 TRBJ1-1 - 15 TRBV7-9 TGTGCCAGCTCCCTTTTCTCGGGACAGGACACTGAAGCTTTCTTT CASSLFSGQDTEAFF
- TRBJ2-5 - 14 TRBV4-1 TGCGCCAGCAGCCAAGGACATTTCCAAGAGACCCAGTACTTC CASSQGHFQETQYF
TRBD2 TRBJ2-7 - 16 TRBV7-9 TGTGCCAGCAGCTTAGTGGGGGAGGGAGGGACCTACGAGCAGTACTTC CASSLVGEGGTYEQYF